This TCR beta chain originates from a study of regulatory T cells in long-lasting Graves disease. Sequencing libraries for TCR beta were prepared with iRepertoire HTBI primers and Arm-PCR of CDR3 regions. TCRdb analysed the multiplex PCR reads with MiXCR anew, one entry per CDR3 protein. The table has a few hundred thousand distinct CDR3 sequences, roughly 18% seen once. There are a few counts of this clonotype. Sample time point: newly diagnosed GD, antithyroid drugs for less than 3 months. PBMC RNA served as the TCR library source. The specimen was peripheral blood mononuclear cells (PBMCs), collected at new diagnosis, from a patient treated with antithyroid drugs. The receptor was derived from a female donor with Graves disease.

CDR3 protein: CASTYNGSNQPQHF. Written as DNA, the CDR3 is TGTGCCAGCACTTACAATGGATCAAATCAGCCCCAGCATTTT. V and J are TRBV12-3 or TRBV12-4 and TRBJ1-5; D uncertain. This CDR3 spans 14 amino acids. V was cut by 7 bases and J by 4 bases, with 14 bases left in between.